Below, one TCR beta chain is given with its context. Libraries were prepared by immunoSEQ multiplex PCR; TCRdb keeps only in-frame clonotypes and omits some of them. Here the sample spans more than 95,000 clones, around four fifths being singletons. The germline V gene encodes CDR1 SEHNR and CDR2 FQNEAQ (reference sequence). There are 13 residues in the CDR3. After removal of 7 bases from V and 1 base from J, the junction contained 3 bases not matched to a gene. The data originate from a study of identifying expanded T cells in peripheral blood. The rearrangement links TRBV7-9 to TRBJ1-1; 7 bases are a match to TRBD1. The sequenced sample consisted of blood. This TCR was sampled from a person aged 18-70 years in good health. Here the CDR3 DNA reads TGTGCCAGCACCAACAGGGGGAACACTGAAGCTTTCTTT. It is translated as CASTNRGNTEAFF.